This entry features one T cell receptor beta chain sequence. The data were taken from a study of blood T cell repertoires in COVID-19. The overall study: Samples taken during acute and convalescent COVID-19 were collected in the United States, Italy and Spain.

Per the authors' pipeline: Estimation of nucleated cell counts was performed using reference gene primer amplification. The repertoire was sequenced with immunoSEQ multiplex PCR; TCRdb's copy has only in-frame clones and lacks some. For V, J and clone size, that table is used; D and trimming come from the DNA. The sample lists about 84,000 clones; about 83% were seen once. Germline values: CDR1 LNHDA, CDR2 SQIVND (reference sequence). This CDR3 comprises 14 residues. J gave up 3 bases and V 5 bases, and 5 bases lay outside the gene matches. This chain joins TRBV19 and TRBJ2-7; 9 bases align to TRBD1. Sequencing used peripheral blood. The sequence came from an elderly woman with acute or convalescent COVID-19. The CDR3 sequence is CASSATGGRYEQYF. CDR3 DNA: TGTGCCAGTAGTGCTACAGGGGGCCGCTACGAGCAGTACTTC.